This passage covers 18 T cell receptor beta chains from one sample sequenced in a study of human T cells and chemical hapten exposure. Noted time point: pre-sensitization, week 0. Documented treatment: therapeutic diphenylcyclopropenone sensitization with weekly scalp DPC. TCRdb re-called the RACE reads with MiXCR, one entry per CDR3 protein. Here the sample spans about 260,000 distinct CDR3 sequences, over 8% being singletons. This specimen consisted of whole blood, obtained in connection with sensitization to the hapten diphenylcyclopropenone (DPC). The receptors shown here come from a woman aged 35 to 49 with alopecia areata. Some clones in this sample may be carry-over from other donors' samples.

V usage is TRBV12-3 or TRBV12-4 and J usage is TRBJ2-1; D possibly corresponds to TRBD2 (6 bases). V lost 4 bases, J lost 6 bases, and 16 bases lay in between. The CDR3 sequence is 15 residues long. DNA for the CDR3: TGTGCCAGCAGTTCTAGCGTGAGGGCCGGCAATGAGCAGTTCTTC. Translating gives CASSSSVRAGNEQFF.

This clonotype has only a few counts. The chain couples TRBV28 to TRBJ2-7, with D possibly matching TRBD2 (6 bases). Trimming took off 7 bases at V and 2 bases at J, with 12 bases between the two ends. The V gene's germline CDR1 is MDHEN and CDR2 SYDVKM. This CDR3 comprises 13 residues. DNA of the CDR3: TGTGCCAGCAAGACACTAGCAACCTACGAGCAGTACTTC. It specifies CASKTLATYEQYF. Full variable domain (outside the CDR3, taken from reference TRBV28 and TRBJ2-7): DVKVTQSSRYLVKRTGEKVFLECVQDMDHENMFWYRQDPGLGLRLIYFSYDVKMKEKGDIPEGYSVSREKKERFSLILESASTNQTSMYLCASKTLATYEQYFGPGTRLTVT.

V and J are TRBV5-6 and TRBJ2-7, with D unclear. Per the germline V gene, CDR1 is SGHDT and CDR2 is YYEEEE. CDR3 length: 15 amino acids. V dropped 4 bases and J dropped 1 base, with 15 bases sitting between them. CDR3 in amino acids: CASSPSSLSSYEQYF. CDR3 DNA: TGTGCCAGCAGCCCGAGCAGCCTGAGTTCCTACGAGCAGTACTTC.

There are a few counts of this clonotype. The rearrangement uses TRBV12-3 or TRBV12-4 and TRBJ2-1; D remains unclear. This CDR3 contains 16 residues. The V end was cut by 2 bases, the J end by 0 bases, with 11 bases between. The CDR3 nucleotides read TGTGCCAGCAGTTTATACTCTGGGGTCTCCTACAATGAGCAGTTCTTC. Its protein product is CASSLYSGVSYNEQFF.

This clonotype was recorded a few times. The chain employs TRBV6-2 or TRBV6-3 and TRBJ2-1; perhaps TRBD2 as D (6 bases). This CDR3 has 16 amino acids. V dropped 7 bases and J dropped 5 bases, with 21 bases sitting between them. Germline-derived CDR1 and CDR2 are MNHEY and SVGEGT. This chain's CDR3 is CASKGAWTTTNNEQFF. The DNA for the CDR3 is TGTGCCAGCAAGGGTGCCTGGACTACTACAAACAATGAGCAGTTCTTC.

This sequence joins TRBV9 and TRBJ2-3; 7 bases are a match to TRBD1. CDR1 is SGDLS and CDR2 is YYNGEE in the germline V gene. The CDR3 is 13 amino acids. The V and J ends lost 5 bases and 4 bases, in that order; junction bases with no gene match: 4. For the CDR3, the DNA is TGTGCCAGCAGTGAGACAGGGCCAGATACGCAGTATTTT. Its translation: CASSETGPDTQYF.

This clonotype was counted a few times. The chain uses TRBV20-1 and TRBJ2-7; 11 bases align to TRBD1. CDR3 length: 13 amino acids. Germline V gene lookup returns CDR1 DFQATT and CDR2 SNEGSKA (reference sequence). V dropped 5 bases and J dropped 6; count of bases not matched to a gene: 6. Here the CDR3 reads CSAGGQGALEQYF. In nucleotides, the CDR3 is TGCAGTGCTGGAGGACAGGGGGCTCTCGAGCAGTACTTC.

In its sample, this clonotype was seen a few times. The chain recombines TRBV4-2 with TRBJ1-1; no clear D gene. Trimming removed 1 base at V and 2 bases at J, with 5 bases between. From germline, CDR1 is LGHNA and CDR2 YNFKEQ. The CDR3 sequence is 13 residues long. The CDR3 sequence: CASSQVINTEAFF. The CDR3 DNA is TGTGCCAGCAGCCAAGTGATAAACACTGAAGCTTTCTTT.

The CDR3 sequence: CASGGNQGHYEQYF. CDR3 sequence (DNA): TGTGCCAGCGGGGGGAATCAGGGGCACTACGAGCAGTACTTC. The V call is TRBV10-3, the J call TRBJ2-7, with 8 positions matching TRBD2. Trimming at V came to 10 bases and at J to 3 bases, leaving 11 bases not matched to a gene. This CDR3 comprises 14 residues. Germline assignment: CDR1 ENHRY and CDR2 SYGVKD.

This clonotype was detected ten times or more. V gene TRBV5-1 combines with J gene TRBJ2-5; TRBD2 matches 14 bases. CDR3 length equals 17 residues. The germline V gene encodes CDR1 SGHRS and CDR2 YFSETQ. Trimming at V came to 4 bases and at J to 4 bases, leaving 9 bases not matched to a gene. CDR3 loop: CASSPAGTSGSGETQYF. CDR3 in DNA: TGCGCCAGCAGCCCGGCCGGGACTAGCGGGAGTGGAGAGACCCAGTACTTC. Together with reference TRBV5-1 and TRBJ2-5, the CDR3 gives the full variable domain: KAGVTQTPRYLIKTRGQQVTLSCSPISGHRSVSWYQQTPGQGLQFLFEYFSETQRNKGNFPGRFSGRQFSNSRSEMNVSTLELGDSALYLCASSPAGTSGSGETQYFGPGTRLLVL.

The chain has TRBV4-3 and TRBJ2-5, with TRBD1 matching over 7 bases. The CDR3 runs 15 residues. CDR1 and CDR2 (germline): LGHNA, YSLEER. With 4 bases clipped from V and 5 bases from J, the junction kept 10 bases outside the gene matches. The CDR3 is CASSRSSDRAETQYF. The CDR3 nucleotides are TGCGCCAGCAGCCGGAGTTCCGACAGGGCGGAGACCCAGTACTTC.

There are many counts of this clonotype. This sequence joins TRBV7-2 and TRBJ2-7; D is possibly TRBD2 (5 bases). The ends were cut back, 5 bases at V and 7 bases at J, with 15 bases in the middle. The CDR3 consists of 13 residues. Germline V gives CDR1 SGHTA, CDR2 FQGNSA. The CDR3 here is CASSRQTREEQYF. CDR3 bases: TGTGCCAGCAGCCGGCAGACCCGGGAAGAGCAGTACTTC.

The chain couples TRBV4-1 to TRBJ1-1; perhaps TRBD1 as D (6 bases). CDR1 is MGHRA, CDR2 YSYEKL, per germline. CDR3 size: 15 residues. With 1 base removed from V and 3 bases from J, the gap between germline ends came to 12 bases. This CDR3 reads CASSQGGLRDTEAFF. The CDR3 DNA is TGCGCCAGCAGCCAAGGGGGGCTCAGGGACACTGAAGCTTTCTTT.

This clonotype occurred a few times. Written as DNA, the CDR3 is TGTGCCAGCAGCGTAGAAGGGGTTGGAGAAAAACTGTTTTTT. Encoded protein: CASSVEGVGEKLFF. This rearrangement joins TRBV9 to TRBJ1-4; perhaps TRBD1 as D (5 bases). This CDR3 has 14 residues. Germline V gene data show CDR1 as SGDLS and CDR2 as YYNGEE. Trimming stripped 0 bases from V and 8 bases from J, with 11 bases between.

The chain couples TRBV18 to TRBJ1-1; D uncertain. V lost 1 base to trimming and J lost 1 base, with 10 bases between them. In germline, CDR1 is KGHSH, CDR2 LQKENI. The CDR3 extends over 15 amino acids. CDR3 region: CASSPQMAPNTEAFF. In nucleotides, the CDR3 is TGTGCCAGCTCACCACAGATGGCCCCGAACACTGAAGCTTTCTTT.

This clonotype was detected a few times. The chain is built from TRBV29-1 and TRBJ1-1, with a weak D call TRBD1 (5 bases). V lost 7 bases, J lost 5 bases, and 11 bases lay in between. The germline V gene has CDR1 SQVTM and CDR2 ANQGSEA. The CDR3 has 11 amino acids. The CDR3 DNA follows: TGCAGCGGAGACAGTGCGACTGAAGCTTTCTTT. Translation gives CSGDSATEAFF.

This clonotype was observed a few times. CDR3 region: CASMRQVNTGELFF. CDR3 nucleotides: TGTGCCAGCATGCGGCAGGTGAACACCGGGGAGCTGTTTTTT. V and J are TRBV27 and TRBJ2-2; D unclear. Between the trimmed V and J ends, which lost 7 bases and 1 base, there was a span of 10 bases. The CDR3 length is 14 residues. Germline CDR1 MNHEY, CDR2 SMNVEV (reference sequence).

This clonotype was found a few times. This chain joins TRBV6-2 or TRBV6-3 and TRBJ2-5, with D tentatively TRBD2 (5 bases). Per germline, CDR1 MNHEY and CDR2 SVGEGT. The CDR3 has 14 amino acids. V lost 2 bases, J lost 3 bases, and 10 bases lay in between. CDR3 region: CASSYVTGEETQYF. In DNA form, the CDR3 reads TGTGCCAGCAGTTACGTTACCGGGGAAGAGACCCAGTACTTC.